This TCR beta chain came from a study of shared clonotypes between healthy human individuals. Study-wide points: Tissue TCR repertoires likely differ from these blood-only repertoires. With several donors compared, around 4.7% of naive CD4 clonotypes were shared.

In the original analysis: ImmunoSEQ output lacked quality scores and full-length reads, limiting matched filtering. TCRdb's copy holds only in-frame clones and misses some; the assay was immunoSEQ multiplex PCR. V, J and clone size derive from that table, while D and trimming were established from the DNA sequence. The sample records around 2,000,000 clones, roughly 94% being singletons. This clone turned up a few times. What it binds is not known. Naive-designated CD8 cells lacked CD45RO, were positively enriched for CCR7, and omitted terminally differentiated effector memory CD45RA+ cells. Donors were healthy HIV-negative adults without recently reported acute infections or vaccinations. Deletions cut 1 base from V and 10 bases from J, with 10 bases between. CDR1 and CDR2 (germline): MGHRA, YSYEKL. The CDR3 covers 12 residues.

The TCR sequence derives from a man aged 18 to 30 in good health. The V call is TRBV4-1, the J call TRBJ1-1; D ambiguous. Material: naive CD8+ T cells sorted from blood. CDR3 nucleotide sequence: TGCGCCAGCAGCCAAGGGGGTGCGGTAGCTTTCTTT. Translation: CASSQGGAVAFF.